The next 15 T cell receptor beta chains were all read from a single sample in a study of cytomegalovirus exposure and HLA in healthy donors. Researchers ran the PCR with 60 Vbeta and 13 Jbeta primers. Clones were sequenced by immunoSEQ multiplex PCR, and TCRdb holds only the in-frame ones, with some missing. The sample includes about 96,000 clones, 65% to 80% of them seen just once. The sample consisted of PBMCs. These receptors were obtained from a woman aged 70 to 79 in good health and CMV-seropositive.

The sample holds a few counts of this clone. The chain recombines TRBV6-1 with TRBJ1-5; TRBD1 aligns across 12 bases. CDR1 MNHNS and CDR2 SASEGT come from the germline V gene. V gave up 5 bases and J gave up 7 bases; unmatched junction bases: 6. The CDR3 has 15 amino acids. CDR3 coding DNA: TGTGCCAGCAGTATCGGGACAGGGGGCGGGCAGCCCCAGCATTTT. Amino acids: CASSIGTGGGQPQHF.

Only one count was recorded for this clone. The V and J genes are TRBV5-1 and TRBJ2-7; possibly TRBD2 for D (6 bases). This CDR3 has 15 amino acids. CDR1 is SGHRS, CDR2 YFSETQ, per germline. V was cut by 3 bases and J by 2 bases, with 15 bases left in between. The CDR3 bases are TGCGCCAGCAGCTCGGGGGTTGGCGCTACCTACGAGCAGTACTTC. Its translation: CASSSGVGATYEQYF. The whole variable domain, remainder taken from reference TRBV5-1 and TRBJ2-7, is KAGVTQTPRYLIKTRGQQVTLSCSPISGHRSVSWYQQTPGQGLQFLFEYFSETQRNKGNFPGRFSGRQFSNSRSEMNVSTLELGDSALYLCASSSGVGATYEQYFGPGTRLTVT.

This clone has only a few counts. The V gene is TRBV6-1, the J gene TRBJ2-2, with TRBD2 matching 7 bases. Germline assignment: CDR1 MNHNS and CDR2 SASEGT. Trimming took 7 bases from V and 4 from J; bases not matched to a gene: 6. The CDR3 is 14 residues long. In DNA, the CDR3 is TGTGCCAGCATTGGAGCGGGGAGCACCGGGGAGCTGTTTTTT. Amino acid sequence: CASIGAGSTGELFF.

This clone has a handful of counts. CDR3 sequence reads: CASSLQGRVAEAFF. In nucleotides, the CDR3 is TGTGCCAGCAGTCTACAGGGGAGAGTCGCTGAAGCTTTCTTT. The chain links TRBV28 to TRBJ1-1; 7 bases agree with TRBD1. The CDR3 runs to 14 residues. Losses at the gene ends were 5 bases for V and 6 bases for J; bases not matched to a gene: 9. The V gene's germline CDR1 is MDHEN and CDR2 SYDVKM.

The CDR3 is CASSLAPAMNTEAFF. The CDR3 bases are TGTGCCAGCAGCTTAGCGCCAGCGATGAACACTGAAGCTTTCTTT. The rearrangement uses TRBV7-6 and TRBJ1-1; D unclear. Germline V gives CDR1 SGHVS, CDR2 FNYEAQ. This CDR3 spans 15 amino acids. V shed 0 bases and J shed 0 bases, with 8 bases lying between them.

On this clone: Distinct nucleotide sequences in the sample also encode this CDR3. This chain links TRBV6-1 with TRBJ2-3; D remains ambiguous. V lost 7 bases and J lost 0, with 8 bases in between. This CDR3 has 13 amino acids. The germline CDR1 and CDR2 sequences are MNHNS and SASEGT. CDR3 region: CASTPGSTDTQYF. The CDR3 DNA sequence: TGTGCCAGCACCCCGGGTAGCACAGATACGCAGTATTTT.

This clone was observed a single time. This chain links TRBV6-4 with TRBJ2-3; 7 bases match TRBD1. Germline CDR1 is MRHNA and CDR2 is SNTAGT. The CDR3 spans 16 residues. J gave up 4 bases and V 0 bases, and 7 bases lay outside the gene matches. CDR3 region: CASSDSPGGTSDTQYF. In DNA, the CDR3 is TGTGCCAGCAGTGACTCTCCAGGGGGAACTTCAGATACGCAGTATTTT.

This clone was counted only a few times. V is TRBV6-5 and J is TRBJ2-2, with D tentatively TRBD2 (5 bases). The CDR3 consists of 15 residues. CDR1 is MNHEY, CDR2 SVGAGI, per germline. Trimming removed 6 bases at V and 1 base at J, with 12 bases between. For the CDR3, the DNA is TGTGCCAGCAGCCCCTACGGGGTGAACACCGGGGAGCTGTTTTTT. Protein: CASSPYGVNTGELFF.

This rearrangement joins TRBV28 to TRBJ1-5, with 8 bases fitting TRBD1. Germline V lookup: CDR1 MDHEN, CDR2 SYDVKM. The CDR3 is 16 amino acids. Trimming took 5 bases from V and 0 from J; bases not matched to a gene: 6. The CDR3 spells CASSPWGQDSNQPQHF. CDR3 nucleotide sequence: TGTGCCAGCAGTCCATGGGGACAGGATAGCAATCAGCCCCAGCATTTT.

The CDR3 here is CASSLKAAGTSFLGEQFF. DNA for the CDR3: TGTGCCAGCAGCTTAAAGGCAGCCGGGACTAGCTTTCTTGGTGAGCAGTTCTTC. J is TRBJ2-1 and V is TRBV7-8, with 9 positions matching TRBD2. There are 18 residues in the CDR3. V was pared by 2 bases and J by 9 bases, with 17 bases of the junction left unmatched. Germline V gives CDR1 SGHVS, CDR2 FQNEAQ.

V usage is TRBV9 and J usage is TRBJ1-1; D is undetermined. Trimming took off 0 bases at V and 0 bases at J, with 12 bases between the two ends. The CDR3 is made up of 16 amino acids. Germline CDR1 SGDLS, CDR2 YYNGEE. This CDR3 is CASSVDQWQLNTEAFF. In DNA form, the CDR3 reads TGTGCCAGCAGCGTAGATCAGTGGCAGTTGAACACTGAAGCTTTCTTT.

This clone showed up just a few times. The CDR3 here is CAGQQGGEKLFF. The CDR3 coding sequence is TGTGCCGGCCAACAGGGAGGGGAAAAACTGTTTTTT. This sequence joins TRBV30 and TRBJ1-4, with D maybe TRBD1 (6 bases). Germline V gene lookup returns CDR1 GTSNPN and CDR2 SVGIG (reference sequence). V was cut by 8 bases and J by 8 bases, with 15 bases left in between. The CDR3 sequence is 12 residues long.

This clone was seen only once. The CDR3 sequence is CASSLTPGTGANTGELFF. The CDR3 DNA follows: TGTGCCAGCAGCTTAACGCCCGGGACAGGGGCGAACACCGGGGAGCTGTTTTTT. V and J are TRBV7-3 and TRBJ2-2, with 10 bases identical to TRBD1. The CDR3 is made up of 18 amino acids. The V gene's germline CDR1 is SGHTA and CDR2 FQGTGA. Trimming at V came to 0 bases and at J to 0 bases, leaving 4 bases not matched to a gene.

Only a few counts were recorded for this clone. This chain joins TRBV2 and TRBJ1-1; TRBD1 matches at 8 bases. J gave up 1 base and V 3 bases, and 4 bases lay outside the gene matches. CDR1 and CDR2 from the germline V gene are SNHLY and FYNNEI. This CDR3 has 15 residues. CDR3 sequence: CASSDLTGANTEAFF. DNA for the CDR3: TGTGCCAGCAGTGATTTGACAGGGGCGAACACTGAAGCTTTCTTT.

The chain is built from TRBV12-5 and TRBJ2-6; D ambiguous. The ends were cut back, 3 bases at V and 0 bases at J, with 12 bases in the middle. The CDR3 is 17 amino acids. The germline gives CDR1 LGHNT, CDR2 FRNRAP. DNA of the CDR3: TGTGCTAGTGGTTTTCGAACAGTATTCTCTGGGGCCAACGTCCTGACTTTC. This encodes CASGFRTVFSGANVLTF. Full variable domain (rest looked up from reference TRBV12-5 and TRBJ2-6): DARVTQTPRHKVTEMGQEVTMRCQPILGHNTVFWYRQTMMQGLELLAYFRNRAPLDDSGMPKDRFSAEMPDATLATLKIQPSEPRDSAVYFCASGFRTVFSGANVLTFGAGSRLTVL.